This T cell receptor (beta chain) was found in a study of identifying expanded T cells in peripheral blood. Regarding the study as a whole: Variance in clone template counts between approximately two-week samples significantly increased with total template count across all healthy donors. Differentially abundant clones: about 1.3 between replicates, about 15 at about 13 days, more than 18 at four.

CDR3 length: 16 residues. Germline trimming cut 0 bases from V and 5 bases from J; bases unmatched to any gene: 6. Looked up from germline, CDR1 is MGHRA and CDR2 is YSYEKL. The sample holds a few counts of this clone. Its antigen is unidentified. Data came from immunoSEQ multiplex PCR; TCRdb stores just in-frame clones and leaves some out. The sample holds about 82,000 clones, 70% to 90% seen once. The receptor was derived from a person aged 18 to 75 in good health. Material for sequencing was blood. V and J are TRBV4-1 and TRBJ1-5; TRBD1 matches at 8 bases. The CDR3 DNA reads as TGCGCCAGCAGCCAAGAAAGCGACAGGGGATATCAGCCCCAGCATTTT. Amino acids: CASSQESDRGYQPQHF.